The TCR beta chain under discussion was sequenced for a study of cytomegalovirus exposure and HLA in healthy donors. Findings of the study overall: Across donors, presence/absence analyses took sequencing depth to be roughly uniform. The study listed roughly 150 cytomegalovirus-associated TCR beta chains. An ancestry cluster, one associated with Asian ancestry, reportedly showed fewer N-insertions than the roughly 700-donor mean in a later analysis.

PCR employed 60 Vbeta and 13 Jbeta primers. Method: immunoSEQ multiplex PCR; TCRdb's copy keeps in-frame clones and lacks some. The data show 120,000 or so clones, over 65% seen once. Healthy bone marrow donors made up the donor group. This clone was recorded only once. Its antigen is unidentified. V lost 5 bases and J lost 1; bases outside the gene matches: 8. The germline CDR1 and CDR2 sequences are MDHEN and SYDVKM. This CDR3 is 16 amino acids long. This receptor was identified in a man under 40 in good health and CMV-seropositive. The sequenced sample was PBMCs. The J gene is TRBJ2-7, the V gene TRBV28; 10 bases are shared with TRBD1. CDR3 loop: CASSTPDRGISYEQYF. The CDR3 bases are TGTGCCAGCAGTACCCCGGACAGGGGGATTTCCTACGAGCAGTACTTC.